The next 21 T cell receptor beta chains were all read from a single sample in a study of cytomegalovirus exposure and HLA in healthy donors. This PCR relied on a set of 60 Vbeta primers and 13 Jbeta primers. Measured with immunoSEQ multiplex PCR; TCRdb has only the in-frame clones, and not every one. The sample lists 100,000 to 150,000 clones, about 85% occurring once. The sequenced sample was PBMCs. The receptors stem from a boy aged 5-17 years in good health and CMV-seronegative.

The J gene is TRBJ2-3, the V gene TRBV7-8, with D possibly being TRBD1 (5 bases). V was clipped by 4 bases and J by 4 bases, with 9 bases between them. CDR3 length: 13 residues. CDR1 is SGHVS, CDR2 FQNEAQ, per germline. DNA for the CDR3: TGTGCCAGCAGCTCGACAGTGGCAGATACGCAGTATTTT. This gives the protein CASSSTVADTQYF.

V is TRBV9 and J is TRBJ2-5; 8 bases are a match to TRBD2. This CDR3 has 16 residues. Germline trimming cut 0 bases from V and 5 bases from J; bases unmatched to any gene: 9. Looked up from germline, CDR1 is SGDLS and CDR2 is YYNGEE. The DNA of the CDR3 is TGTGCCAGCAGCGTAGATGGCGCGGGGGGCGGTGAGACCCAGTACTTC. It is translated as CASSVDGAGGGETQYF.

V gene TRBV7-3 combines with J gene TRBJ2-1, with 7 positions matching TRBD2. This CDR3 has 15 residues. Trimming cost V 3 bases and J 2 bases; bases outside gene matches: 4. Germline V lookup: CDR1 SGHTA, CDR2 FQGTGA. The CDR3 nucleotides read TGTGCCAGCAGCTTGCGGGAGCCGGCCTACAATGAGCAGTTCTTC. This gives the protein CASSLREPAYNEQFF.

The V gene is TRBV27, the J gene TRBJ2-3; 9 bases are shared with TRBD2. J lost 2 bases, V lost 8 bases, and 8 bases had no gene match. The CDR3 loop spans 15 amino acids. Germline assignment: CDR1 MNHEY and CDR2 SMNVEV (reference sequence). The CDR3 spells CASRVLAGATDTQYF. In DNA form, the CDR3 reads TGTGCCAGCCGGGTGTTAGCGGGAGCCACAGATACGCAGTATTTT.

This clone was picked up one time. The rearrangement joins TRBV7-3 to TRBJ2-7; TRBD1 is a possible D gene (6 bases). Trimming removed 7 bases from V and 5 bases from J, with 24 bases in between. Germline lookup yields CDR1 SGHTA and CDR2 FQGTGA. This CDR3 contains 16 residues. DNA of the CDR3: TGTGCCAGCACCCCCCCGTTAGGGGGAAAGCCCCACGAGCAGTACTTC. Amino acid sequence: CASTPPLGGKPHEQYF.

This chain joins TRBV7-9 and TRBJ1-2; a possible D gene is TRBD1 (6 bases). V was pared by 5 bases and J by 8 bases, with 21 bases between. CDR1 and CDR2 from the germline V gene are SEHNR and FQNEAQ (reference sequence). The CDR3 spans 15 residues. This CDR3 is CASSPLLQGVDGYTF. The CDR3 DNA follows: TGTGCCAGCAGCCCCCTTTTACAGGGAGTCGACGGCTACACCTTC.

The chain uses TRBV6-1 and TRBJ1-5, with 7 bases matching TRBD1. The CDR3 covers 15 residues. V lost 10 bases and J lost 1; bases outside the gene matches: 10. In germline, CDR1 is MNHNS, CDR2 SASEGT. CDR3 in DNA: TGTGCCACCCTGGGGGACAGTCAAAGCAATCAGCCCCAGCATTTT. Amino acid sequence: CATLGDSQSNQPQHF.

This chain links TRBV5-1 with TRBJ1-3; 10 bases line up with TRBD1. With 4 bases clipped from V and 2 bases from J, the junction kept 9 bases outside the gene matches. Germline V CDR1 and CDR2: SGHRS, YFSETQ. The length of the CDR3 is 17 residues. DNA of the CDR3: TGCGCCAGCAGCCTAACGGGACAGGGGTTAGCTGGAAACACCATATATTTT. It codes for CASSLTGQGLAGNTIYF.

The genes are TRBV4-3 and TRBJ2-1, with 7 positions matching TRBD2. Germline values: CDR1 LGHNA, CDR2 YSLEER. The CDR3 length is 14 residues. V dropped 0 bases and J dropped 7; count of bases not matched to a gene: 3. CDR3 region: CASSQESGVNEQFF. CDR3 nucleotides: TGCGCCAGCAGCCAAGAGAGCGGGGTTAATGAGCAGTTCTTC.

CDR3 in DNA: TGTGCCAGCAGTCGTGCAGGGGCGGTCACTGAAGCTTTCTTT. This translates into CASSRAGAVTEAFF. V is TRBV14 and J is TRBJ1-1; D possibly corresponds to TRBD1 (6 bases). CDR3 length: 14 amino acids. Germline V gene data show CDR1 as SGHDN and CDR2 as FVKESK. V was shortened by 6 bases and J by 4 bases, with 15 bases between the two germline ends.

The CDR3 region is CASSSGTGAYEQYF. CDR3 DNA: TGCGCCAGCAGTTCCGGGACAGGGGCTTACGAGCAGTACTTC. V gene TRBV5-1 combines with J gene TRBJ2-7; 10 bases are shared with TRBD1. Per germline, CDR1 SGHRS and CDR2 YFSETQ. The CDR3 has 14 amino acids. Germline trimming cut 5 bases from V and 4 bases from J; bases unmatched to any gene: 6. Looking up the rest from reference TRBV5-1 and TRBJ2-7 gives the full variable domain: KAGVTQTPRYLIKTRGQQVTLSCSPISGHRSVSWYQQTPGQGLQFLFEYFSETQRNKGNFPGRFSGRQFSNSRSEMNVSTLELGDSALYLCASSSGTGAYEQYFGPGTRLTVT.

In this sample, this clone turned up a few times. V usage is TRBV18 and J usage is TRBJ2-1, with TRBD1 matching over 12 bases. The CDR3 length is 16 residues. The germline V gene has CDR1 KGHSH and CDR2 LQKENI. V gave up 5 bases and J gave up 6 bases; unmatched junction bases: 8. The DNA for the CDR3 is TGTGCCAGCTCATCTACGGGACAGGGGGCGCTCAATGAGCAGTTCTTC. Protein sequence: CASSSTGQGALNEQFF.

The chain employs TRBV6-4 and TRBJ2-5, with TRBD1 as a possible D gene (6 bases). V lost 4 bases and J lost 4, with 10 bases in between. The CDR3 is 13 residues long. Germline V gives CDR1 MRHNA, CDR2 SNTAGT. The CDR3 nucleotides are TGTGCCAGCAGTGTCGAGGGGGTAGAGACCCAGTACTTC. Its translation: CASSVEGVETQYF.

The CDR3 DNA sequence: TGTGCCAGCAGCTTAGGGGGCGCGATAGATACGCAGTATTTT. Translating gives CASSLGGAIDTQYF. This rearrangement joins TRBV11-2 to TRBJ2-3, with D possibly TRBD1 on 5 matching bases. Germline V gene data show CDR1 as SGHAT and CDR2 as FQNNGV. The CDR3 length is 14 residues. V was shortened by 1 base and J by 5 bases, with 10 bases between the two germline ends.

The V gene is TRBV6-5, the J gene TRBJ1-2; TRBD1 aligns across 7 bases. The CDR3 consists of 12 residues. Per germline, CDR1 MNHEY and CDR2 SVGAGI. V shed 6 bases, J shed 8 bases, and the junction held 6 bases outside the gene matches. CDR3 sequence (DNA): TGTGCCAGCAGCCGAGACAGGGAGGGCTACACCTTC. Its translation: CASSRDREGYTF.

The chain is built from TRBV5-1 and TRBJ1-1; the D gene is possibly TRBD1 (6 bases). The germline V and J ends were trimmed by 6 bases and 3 bases, with 15 bases remaining between them. The length of the CDR3 is 14 residues. Germline assignment: CDR1 SGHRS and CDR2 YFSETQ. The CDR3: CASKEPGHYTEAFF. The DNA of the CDR3 is TGCGCCAGCAAAGAACCGGGACACTACACTGAAGCTTTCTTT.

The chain combines TRBV12-5 with TRBJ1-2; no reliable D call. There are 13 residues in the CDR3. Germline-derived CDR1 and CDR2 are LGHNT and FRNRAP. V was shortened by 4 bases and J by 4 bases, with 10 bases between the two germline ends. The CDR3 sequence is CASGSSLTYGYTF. The CDR3 DNA sequence: TGTGCTAGTGGTTCCTCACTAACCTATGGCTACACCTTC.

The J gene is TRBJ1-6, the V gene TRBV9, with a possible D match to TRBD1 (5 bases). This CDR3 spans 16 amino acids. Germline V gene sequence: CDR1 SGDLS, CDR2 YYNGEE. V was trimmed by 4 bases and J by 4 bases, leaving 15 bases between them. The CDR3 bases are TGTGCCAGCAGCCCAAAAGGGGAAATGTATAATTCACCCCTCCACTTT. Encoded protein: CASSPKGEMYNSPLHF.

The V gene is TRBV30, the J gene TRBJ2-7, with TRBD1 matching 7 bases. This CDR3 is 12 amino acids long. V shed 5 bases, J shed 5 bases, and the junction held 6 bases outside the gene matches. The germline V gene has CDR1 GTSNPN and CDR2 SVGIG (reference sequence). The chain's CDR3 is CAWGLGGDEQYF. The CDR3 DNA reads TGTGCCTGGGGGTTAGGGGGCGACGAGCAGTACTTC. The full variable domain, in which reference TRBV30 and TRBJ2-7 provide the parts outside the CDR3, is SQTIHQWPATLVQPVGSPLSLECTVEGTSNPNLYWYRQAAGRGLQLLFYSVGIGQISSEVPQNLSASRPQDRQFILSSKKLLLSDSGFYLCAWGLGGDEQYFGPGTRLTVT.

The chain combines TRBV2 with TRBJ2-1; TRBD2 might be the D (5 bases). Germline assignment: CDR1 SNHLY and CDR2 FYNNEI. Trimming cost V 7 bases and J 2 bases, with 9 bases left between them. The CDR3 is 13 residues long. The CDR3 loop is CASMERTYNEQFF. Written as DNA, the CDR3 is TGTGCCAGCATGGAGCGGACCTACAATGAGCAGTTCTTC. The full variable domain, rest sourced from reference TRBV2 and TRBJ2-1, is EPEVTQTPSHQVTQMGQEVILRCVPISNHLYFYWYRQILGQKVEFLVSFYNNEISEKSEIFDDQFSVERPDGSNFTLKIRSTKLEDSAMYFCASMERTYNEQFFGPGTRLTVL.

This clone was found a few times. The chain uses TRBV2 and TRBJ1-4; D perhaps matches TRBD1 (6 bases). In germline, CDR1 is SNHLY, CDR2 FYNNEI. V lost 5 bases, J lost 6 bases, and 16 bases lay in between. The CDR3 loop spans 15 amino acids. The CDR3 nucleotides read TGTGCCAGCAGTAATACCGGGACATGGGATGAAAAACTGTTTTTT. Its translation: CASSNTGTWDEKLFF.